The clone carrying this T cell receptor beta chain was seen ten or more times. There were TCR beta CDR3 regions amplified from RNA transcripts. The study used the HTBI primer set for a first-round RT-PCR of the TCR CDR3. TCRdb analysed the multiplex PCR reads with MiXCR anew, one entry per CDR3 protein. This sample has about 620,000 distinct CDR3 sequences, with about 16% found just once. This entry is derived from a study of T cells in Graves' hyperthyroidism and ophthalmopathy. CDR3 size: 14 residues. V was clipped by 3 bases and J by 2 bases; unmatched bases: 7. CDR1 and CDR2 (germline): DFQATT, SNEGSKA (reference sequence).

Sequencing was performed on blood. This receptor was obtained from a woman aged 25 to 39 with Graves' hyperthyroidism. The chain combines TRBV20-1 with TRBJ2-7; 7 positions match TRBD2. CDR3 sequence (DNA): TGCAGTGCTAGGTCGAGCGGGACCACCTACGAGCAGTACTTC. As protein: CSARSSGTTYEQYF.